One and the same sample provided the 14 T cell receptor beta chains below, sequenced in a study of T-cell reconstitution after alpha-beta-depleted transplantation in children. As it was prepared, the TCRbeta library received unique molecular identifiers. Each CDR3 protein is one row after TCRdb ran MiXCR on the PCR reads. Among some 490,000 distinct CDR3 sequences listed, approximately 13% were seen once. The material sequenced was PBMCs from the stem cell graft donor, taken from the stem cell graft. All receptors derive from a human donor who donated a stem cell graft to a child with combined immunodeficiency.

A few counts support this clonotype. This CDR3 reads CASSPLFPPPYNEQFF. Here the CDR3 DNA reads TGTGCCAGCAGCCCCCTTTTCCCTCCCCCTTACAATGAGCAGTTCTTC. The gene calls are TRBV3-1 and TRBJ2-1, with unresolved D. In germline, CDR1 is LGHDT, CDR2 YNNKEL (reference sequence). CDR3 length: 16 amino acids. V shed 4 bases and J shed 4 bases, with 17 bases lying between them.

This chain uses TRBV3-1 with TRBJ1-6; D is perhaps TRBD1 (5 bases). Germline values: CDR1 LGHDT, CDR2 YNNKEL (reference sequence). With 4 bases removed from V and 7 bases from J, the gap between germline ends came to 17 bases. The CDR3 runs to 16 residues. CDR3 nucleotide sequence: TGTGCCAGCAGCCCGATGCCAGGGCTTTACAATTCACCCCTCCACTTT. Amino acids: CASSPMPGLYNSPLHF.

This clonotype was picked up many times. This chain uses TRBV7-2 with TRBJ2-1; D possibly matches TRBD1 or TRBD2 (5 bases each). This CDR3 has 17 amino acids. Trimming left V 3 bases short and J 8 bases short, with 23 bases between. The germline gives CDR1 SGHTA, CDR2 FQGNSA. As DNA, the CDR3 is TGTGCCAGCAGCTTTAATAGAGGGACCACCTCTCTCGATGAGCAGTTCTTC. Its protein product is CASSFNRGTTSLDEQFF.

This clonotype came up once. This chain joins TRBV2 and TRBJ2-1; D perhaps matches TRBD1 (6 bases). The CDR3 loop spans 12 amino acids. Germline CDR1 and CDR2: SNHLY and FYNNEI. With 6 bases removed from V and 7 bases from J, the gap between germline ends came to 10 bases. The CDR3 bases are TGTGCCAGCAGATTCAGGGGAAATGAGCAGTTCTTC. It translates to CASRFRGNEQFF.

This clonotype was seen a handful of times. The chain joins TRBV29-1 to TRBJ2-7, with TRBD1 identical over 12 bases. J lost 3 bases, V lost 1 base, and 7 bases had no gene match. Germline V gene lookup returns CDR1 SQVTM and CDR2 ANQGSEA. This CDR3 has 16 amino acids. The CDR3 sequence: CSVEAWGTGGFYEQYF. The CDR3 DNA follows: TGCAGCGTTGAAGCGTGGGGGACAGGGGGCTTCTACGAGCAGTACTTC.

This clonotype was counted between two and nine times. The J gene is TRBJ2-7, the V gene TRBV7-9; TRBD1 matches 7 bases. The germline V gene has CDR1 SEHNR and CDR2 FQNEAQ (reference sequence). The CDR3 is 17 amino acids. Losses at the gene ends were 4 bases for V and 1 base for J; bases not matched to a gene: 13. CDR3 sequence: CASSSAPGTALSYEQYF. The CDR3, as DNA: TGTGCCAGCAGCTCAGCCCCCGGGACAGCCTTATCCTACGAGCAGTACTTC.

At least ten counts were recorded for this clonotype. The V gene is TRBV10-3, the J gene TRBJ2-5; D is ambiguous. This CDR3 is built from 12 residues. Germline-derived CDR1 and CDR2 are ENHRY and SYGVKD. Trimming shortened V by 2 bases and J by 4 bases, and 5 bases separated the two germline ends. CDR3 sequence reads: CAISEPPETQYF. The CDR3 nucleotides read TGTGCCATCAGTGAGCCTCCAGAGACCCAGTACTTC.

This clonotype was detected many times. This rearrangement joins TRBV20-1 to TRBJ2-7; no clear D gene. CDR3 length: 13 amino acids. Trimming removed 1 base from V and 3 bases from J, with 10 bases in between. Germline CDR1 DFQATT, CDR2 SNEGSKA (reference sequence). This CDR3 is CSARGGNGYEQYF. CDR3 coding DNA: TGCAGTGCTAGAGGGGGAAACGGCTACGAGCAGTACTTC.

This clonotype was seen more than once but under ten times. The junction departs from the called germline gene at one end, perhaps through a read error. The chain is built from TRBV5-1 and TRBJ2-1, with a possible D match to TRBD1 (5 bases). This CDR3 is built from 12 residues. CDR1 and CDR2 from the germline V gene are SGHRS and YFSETQ. Here the CDR3 reads CASRLDINEQFF. CDR3 DNA sequence: TGCGCCAGCAGATTGGACATCAATGAGCAGTTCTTC.

This clonotype occurred many times. This chain uses TRBV6-2 or TRBV6-3 with TRBJ2-3; D is unclear. This CDR3 spans 13 amino acids. V lost 1 base, J lost 2 bases, and 4 bases lay in between. CDR1 is MNHEY, CDR2 SVGEGT, per germline. The CDR3 coding sequence is TGTGCCAGCAGTTACTTCACCACAGATACGCAGTATTTT. This encodes CASSYFTTDTQYF.

This clonotype was seen many times. The chain couples TRBV4-3 to TRBJ2-6; 7 positions match TRBD1. Germline CDR1 LGHNA, CDR2 YSLEER. The CDR3 covers 16 residues. With 4 bases clipped from V and 1 base from J, the junction kept 4 bases outside the gene matches. The CDR3 sequence: CASSLGTASGANVLTF. DNA for the CDR3: TGCGCCAGCAGCCTCGGGACAGCGTCTGGGGCCAACGTCCTGACTTTC.

This clonotype was recorded a few times. The chain is built from TRBV7-8 and TRBJ2-5; D gene ambiguous. The CDR3 length is 14 residues. The germline V gene encodes CDR1 SGHVS and CDR2 FQNEAQ. V lost 1 base and J lost 5, with 11 bases in between. CDR3 in DNA: TGTGCCAGCAGCTTAGGCGTCTGGGCGGAGACCCAGTACTTC. It encodes CASSLGVWAETQYF.

The CDR3 region is CASSLYVSPTSGSSYNEQFF. The DNA of the CDR3 is TGTGCCAGCAGCTTATATGTGTCCCCTACTAGCGGGAGCTCCTACAATGAGCAGTTCTTC. The V gene is TRBV11-1, the J gene TRBJ2-1; TRBD2 agrees at 11 bases. Germline CDR1 is SGHAT and CDR2 is FQDESV (reference sequence). The CDR3 extends over 20 amino acids. Unmatched junction bases numbered 12, after V lost 2 bases and J lost 0 bases.

The chain couples TRBV6-1 to TRBJ2-1; D is unresolved. V was trimmed by 8 bases and J by 3 bases, leaving 8 bases between them. The CDR3 is 12 amino acids. Looked up from germline, CDR1 is MNHNS and CDR2 is SASEGT. This CDR3 reads CASLSIYNEQFF. The CDR3 DNA follows: TGTGCCAGCTTGAGTATCTACAATGAGCAGTTCTTC.